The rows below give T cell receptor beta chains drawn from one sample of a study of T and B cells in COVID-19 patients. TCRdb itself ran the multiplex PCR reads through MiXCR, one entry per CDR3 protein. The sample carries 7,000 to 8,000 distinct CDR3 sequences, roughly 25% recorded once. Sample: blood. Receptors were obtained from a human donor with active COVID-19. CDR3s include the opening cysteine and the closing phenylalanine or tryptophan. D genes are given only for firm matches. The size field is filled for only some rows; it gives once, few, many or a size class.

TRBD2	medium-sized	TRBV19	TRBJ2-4	CASSSGLADTKNIQYF	TGTGCCAGTAGTAGTGGACTAGCAGATACCAAAAACATTCAGTACTTC
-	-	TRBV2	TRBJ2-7	CASRQGYEQYF	TGTGCCAGCAGACAGGGCTACGAGCAGTACTTC
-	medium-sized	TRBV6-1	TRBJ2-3	CASSEVPRAVTDTQYF	TGTGCCAGCAGTGAAGTTCCACGGGCTGTCACAGATACGCAGTATTTT
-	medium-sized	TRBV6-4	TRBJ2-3	CASSPSSGSTDTQYF	TGTGCCAGCAGTCCTTCTTCCGGTAGCACAGATACGCAGTATTTT
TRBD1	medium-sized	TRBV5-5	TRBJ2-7	CASSYDRGRYEQYF	TGTGCCAGCAGCTACGACAGGGGTAGGTACGAGCAGTACTTC
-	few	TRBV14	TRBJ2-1	CASSQGIFWDMSYNEQFF	TGTGCCAGCAGCCAAGGGATATTTTGGGACATGTCTTACAATGAGCAGTTCTTC
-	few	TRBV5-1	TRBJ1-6	CASHRDTGNSPLHF	TGCGCCAGCCACAGGGACACAGGGAATTCACCCCTCCACTTT
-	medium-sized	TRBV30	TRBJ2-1	CAWNDRTAEQFF	TGTGCCTGGAATGACAGGACCGCTGAGCAGTTCTTC
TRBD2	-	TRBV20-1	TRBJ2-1	CSARDYGRRGYNEQFF	TGCAGTGCTAGAGATTATGGCCGGCGGGGGTACAATGAGCAGTTCTTC
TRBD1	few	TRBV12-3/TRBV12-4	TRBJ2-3	CASGQGADTQYF	TGTGCCAGCGGTCAGGGGGCAGATACGCAGTATTTT
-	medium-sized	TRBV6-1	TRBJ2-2	CASSEGDTGELFF	TGTGCCAGCAGTGAGGGAGACACCGGGGAGCTGTTTTTT
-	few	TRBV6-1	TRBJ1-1	CASRKGVAGVGGTEAFF	TGTGCCAGCAGGAAGGGGGTCGCAGGGGTGGGGGGCACTGAAGCTTTCTTT
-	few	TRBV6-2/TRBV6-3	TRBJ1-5	CASSYLLRGDQPQHF	TGTGCCAGCAGTTACCTCCTAAGGGGGGATCAGCCCCAGCATTTT
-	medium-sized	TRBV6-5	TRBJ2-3	CASSYPSGLSRTDTQYF	TGTGCCAGCAGTTACCCCTCCGGGCTAAGTAGGACAGATACGCAGTATTTT
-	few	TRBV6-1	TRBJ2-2	CASKLGRFDGELFF	TGTGCCAGCAAACTTGGTCGCTTTGACGGGGAGCTGTTTTTT
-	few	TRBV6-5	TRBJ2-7	CASSEVGREYF	TGTGCCAGCAGTGAAGTCGGCCGGGAGTACTTC
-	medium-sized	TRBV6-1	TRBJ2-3	CASSRGPVAADTQYF	TGTGCCAGCAGCAGAGGGCCCGTCGCGGCAGATACGCAGTATTTT
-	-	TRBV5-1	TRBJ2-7	CASSLARDPASYEQYF	TGCGCCAGCAGCTTGGCCCGGGACCCAGCCTCCTACGAGCAGTACTTC
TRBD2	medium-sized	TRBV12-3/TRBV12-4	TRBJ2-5	CASSPQTSGETQYF	TGTGCCAGCAGCCCACAGACTAGCGGGGAGACCCAGTACTTC
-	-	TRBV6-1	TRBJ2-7	CASSPPLGGHGFF	TGTGCCAGCAGCCCCCCGTTGGGGGGACATGGTTTCTTC
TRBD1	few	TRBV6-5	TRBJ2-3	CASSYIGGQGGATQYF	TGTGCCAGCAGTTACATCGGGGGACAGGGAGGCGCTACGCAGTATTTT
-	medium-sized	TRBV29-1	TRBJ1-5	CSVEDPGQPQHF	TGCAGCGTTGAAGACCCGGGACAGCCCCAGCATTTT
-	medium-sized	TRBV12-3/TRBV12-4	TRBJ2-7	CASSLSHPGPEYF	TGTGCCAGCAGTCTTTCACACCCCGGGCCCGAGTACTTC
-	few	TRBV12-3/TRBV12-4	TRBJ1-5	CASSLGQPQHF	TGTGCCAGCAGTTTAGGTCAGCCCCAGCATTTT
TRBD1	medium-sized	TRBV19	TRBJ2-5	CASSIGDRPNYQETQYF	TGTGCCAGTAGTATAGGGGACAGACCAAACTACCAAGAGACCCAGTACTTC
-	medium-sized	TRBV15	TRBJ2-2	CATSGDTGELFF	TGTGCCACCAGCGGGGACACCGGGGAGCTGTTTTTT
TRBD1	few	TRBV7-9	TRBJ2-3	CASSPPSSRGGEVTDTQYF	TGTGCCAGCAGCCCCCCCTCATCCCGAGGGGGCGAGGTGACAGATACGCAGTATTTT